This T cell receptor beta chain was sequenced for a study of shared T cell receptors in the human thymus. Profiled with immunoSEQ multiplex PCR; TCRdb holds only in-frame clones, not every one. The table shows fewer than 700,000 clones, with more than 75% occurring only once. Losses at the gene ends were 7 bases for V and 5 bases for J; bases not matched to a gene: 10. The germline gives CDR1 MNHEY, CDR2 SVGAGI. CDR3 length: 14 amino acids. These data were likewise used in another study, on human thymus T cells.

The receptor's source is a boy younger than two with a congenital heart defect. This chain connects TRBV6-5 to TRBJ2-7; 8 bases are a match to TRBD2. Specimen: thymocytes. CDR3 nucleotides: TGTGCCAGCACCAAAGCGGGAGTGCGGGACGAGCAGTACTTC. Translated, it gives CASTKAGVRDEQYF.